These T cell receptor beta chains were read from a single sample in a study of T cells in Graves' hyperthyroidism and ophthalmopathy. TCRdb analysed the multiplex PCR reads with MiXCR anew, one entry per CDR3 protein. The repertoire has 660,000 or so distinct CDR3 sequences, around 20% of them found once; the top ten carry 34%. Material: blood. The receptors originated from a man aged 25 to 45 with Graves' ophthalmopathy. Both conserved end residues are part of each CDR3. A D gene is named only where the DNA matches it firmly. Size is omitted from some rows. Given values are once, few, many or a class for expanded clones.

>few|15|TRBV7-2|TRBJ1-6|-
TGTGCCAGCAGCTTGGAGGAGCTACCCAATTCACCCCTCCACTTT
CASSLEELPNSPLHF
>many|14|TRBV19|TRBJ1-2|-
TGTGCCAGCAATCCGATCCCAGGCTTCTATGGCTACACCTTC
CASNPIPGFYGYTF
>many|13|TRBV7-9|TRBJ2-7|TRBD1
TGTGCCAGCAGCTTGACGACAGGGTTCGAGCAGTACTTC
CASSLTTGFEQYF
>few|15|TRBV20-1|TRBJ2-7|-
TGCAGTGCTAGAATTCGGCAGGGGCTGGGATACGAGCAGTACTTC
CSARIRQGLGYEQYF
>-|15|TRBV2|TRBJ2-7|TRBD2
TGTGCCAGCAGTGAAGCAGCGGGAGGGGACTACGAGCAGTACTTC
CASSEAAGGDYEQYF
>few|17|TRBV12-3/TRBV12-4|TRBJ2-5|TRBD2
TGTGCCAGCACCAAGGGACTAGCGGGAGGTAGGCAAGAGACCCAGTACTTC
CASTKGLAGGRQETQYF
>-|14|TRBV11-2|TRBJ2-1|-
TGTGCCAGCAGCTTCCAGGGGGGAGGCGATGAGCAGTTCTTC
CASSFQGGGDEQFF
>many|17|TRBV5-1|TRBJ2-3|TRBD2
TGCGCCAGCAGCCCGGAGTCCGGGAGGGCCGTTACAGATACGCAGTATTTT
CASSPESGRAVTDTQYF
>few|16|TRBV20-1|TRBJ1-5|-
TGCAGTGCTAGAGAGAGGAGGGGTTATAGCAATCAGCCCCAGCATTTT
CSARERRGYSNQPQHF
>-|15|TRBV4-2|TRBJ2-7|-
TGTGCCAGCAGCCAAGGGTCAGGGATTATCTACGAGCAGTACTTC
CASSQGSGIIYEQYF
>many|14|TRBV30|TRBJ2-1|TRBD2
TGTGCCTTACTTATCGGGACTAAACGGGGTGAGCAGTTCTTC
CALLIGTKRGEQFF
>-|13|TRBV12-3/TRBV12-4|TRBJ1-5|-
TGTGCCAGCAGCCCTACAAACAATCAGCCCCAGCATTTT
CASSPTNNQPQHF
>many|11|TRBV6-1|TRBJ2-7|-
TGTGCCAGCAGAGAGAGGCACGAGCAGTACTTC
CASRERHEQYF
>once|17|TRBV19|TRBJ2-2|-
TGTGCCAGTGCAGCCGTAGCGGAGACATCGAACACCGGGGAGCTGTTTTTT
CASAAVAETSNTGELFF
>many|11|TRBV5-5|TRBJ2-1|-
TGTGCCAGCAGCTTGAGCGCTGAGCAGTTCTTC
CASSLSAEQFF
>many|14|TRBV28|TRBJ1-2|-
TGTGCCAGCAGTTCGCCTCAGGGAAACTATGGCTACACCTTC
CASSSPQGNYGYTF
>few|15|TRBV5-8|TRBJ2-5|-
TGTGCCAGCAGCCCGACCTGGCAGGTTGTGGAGACCCAGTACTTC
CASSPTWQVVETQYF
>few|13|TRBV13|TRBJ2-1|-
TGTGCCAGCAGCCCAGCAGGGGCCCATGAGCAGTTCTTC
CASSPAGAHEQFF
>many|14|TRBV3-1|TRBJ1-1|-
TGTGCCAGCAGCCAAGAGGTGGGGCGTACTGAAGCTTTCTTT
CASSQEVGRTEAFF
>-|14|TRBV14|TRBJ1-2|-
TGTGCCAGCAGTCCTTACGACCCCCGGGGAGGCTACACCTTC
CASSPYDPRGGYTF
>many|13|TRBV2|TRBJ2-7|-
TGTGCCAGCAGTAGGGACCGCCGCTACGAGCAGTACTTC
CASSRDRRYEQYF
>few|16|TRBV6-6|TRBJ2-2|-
TGTGCCAGCAGTTACTCTGCGGCTCCGAACACCGGGGAGCTGTTTTTT
CASSYSAAPNTGELFF
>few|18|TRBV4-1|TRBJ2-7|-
TGCGCCAGCAGCCAAGATCATTCGGGCAGGTCAGGCTCCTACGAGCAGTACTTC
CASSQDHSGRSGSYEQYF
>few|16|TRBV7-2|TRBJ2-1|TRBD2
TGTGCCAGCAGCTCAAACGGACTAGGGGCCTACAATGAGCAGTTCTTC
CASSSNGLGAYNEQFF
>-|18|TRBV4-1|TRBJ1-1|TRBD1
TGCGCCAGCAGCCCCTTACCGGGACAGGGGGCGTCGGACACTGAAGCTTTCTTT
CASSPLPGQGASDTEAFF
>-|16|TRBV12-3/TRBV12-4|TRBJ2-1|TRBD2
TGTGCCAGCACCGTCGGGGTAGCGGGAGGTCCCAATGAGCAGTTCTTC
CASTVGVAGGPNEQFF
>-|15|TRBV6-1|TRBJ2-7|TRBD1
TGTGCCAGCACCAAATCCGGGACAGGGACCTACGAGCAGTACTTC
CASTKSGTGTYEQYF
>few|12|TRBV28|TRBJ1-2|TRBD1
TGTGCCAGCACGGGTGGACAGGGGGGCTACACCTTC
CASTGGQGGYTF
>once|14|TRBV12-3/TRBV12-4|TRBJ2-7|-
TGTGCCAGCACCCTATTAGGCCCCGGGAACGAGCAGTACTTC
CASTLLGPGNEQYF
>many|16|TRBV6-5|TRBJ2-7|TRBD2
TGTGCCAGCAGTTACTCAGCGGGAGCGACGACCTACGAGCAGTACTTC
CASSYSAGATTYEQYF
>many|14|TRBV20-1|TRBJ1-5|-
TGCAGTGCTAGAAGCGCCATCATTCAGCAGCCCCAGCATTTT
CSARSAIIQQPQHF
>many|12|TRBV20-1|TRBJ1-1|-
TGCAGTGCTAGAGAAGGTGGCACTGAAGCTTTCTTT
CSAREGGTEAFF
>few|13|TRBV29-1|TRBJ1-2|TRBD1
TGCAGCGTGGAGGGACAGGGGGCGCGCGGCTACACCTTC
CSVEGQGARGYTF
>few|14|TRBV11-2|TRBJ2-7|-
TGTGCCAGCAGCTCAATACCGGACGAATCCGAGCAGTACTTC
CASSSIPDESEQYF
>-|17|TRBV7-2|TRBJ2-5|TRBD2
TGTGCCAGCAGCTCCCGGACTAGCGGGATATTTAGAGAGACCCAGTACTTC
CASSSRTSGIFRETQYF
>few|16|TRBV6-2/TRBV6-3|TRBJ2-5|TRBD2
TGTGCCAGCAGTCCGAGACTAGCGGGAGGCGAGGAGACCCAGTACTTC
CASSPRLAGGEETQYF
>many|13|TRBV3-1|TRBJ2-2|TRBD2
TGTGCCAGCAGCCAGGGAGGGACCGGGGAGCTGTTTTTT
CASSQGGTGELFF